This entry describes one T cell receptor beta chain. Its antigen is undetermined. The ends were cut back, 4 bases at V and 2 bases at J, with 13 bases in the middle. The CDR3 is made up of 14 amino acids. Germline V gene sequence: CDR1 SGHRS, CDR2 YFSETQ. The record originates from a study of T cell responses to AZD1222 COVID-19 vaccine. Points from the study as a whole: There were mostly white British donors and more females than males, and clonal diversity was possibly underestimated. Unmutated regions of variants are reportedly targeted by nearly half of spike-specific TCRs. Just a handful of people given AZD1222 tested seropositive at baseline.

Sequencing used immunoSEQ multiplex PCR; TCRdb keeps in-frame clones, though not all of them. The profile shows some 150,000 clones, roughly 90% of them singletons. This TCR was recovered from an adult who received the AZD1222 COVID-19 vaccine. V is TRBV5-1 and J is TRBJ2-7, with a tentative D call TRBD2 (7 bases). Sequences were derived from peripheral blood, sampled 28 days after the second AZD1222 dose. The CDR3 sequence is CASSPGGRAYEQYF. The CDR3 DNA sequence: TGCGCCAGCAGCCCGGGGGGCAGGGCCTACGAGCAGTACTTC.